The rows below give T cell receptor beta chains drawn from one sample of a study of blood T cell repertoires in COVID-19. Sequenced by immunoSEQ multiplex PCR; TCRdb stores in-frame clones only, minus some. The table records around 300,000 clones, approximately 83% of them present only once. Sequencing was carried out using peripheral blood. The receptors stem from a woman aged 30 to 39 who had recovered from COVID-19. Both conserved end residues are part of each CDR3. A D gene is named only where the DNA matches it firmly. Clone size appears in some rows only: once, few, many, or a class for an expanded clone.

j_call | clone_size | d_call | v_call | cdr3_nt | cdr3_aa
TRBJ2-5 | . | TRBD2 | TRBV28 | TGTGCCAGCAGTTTTCTGCTAGCGGGAGTCGGAGAGACCCAGTACTTC | CASSFLLAGVGETQYF
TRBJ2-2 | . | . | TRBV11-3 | TGTGCCAGCAGCTTTGGAGGGGGCATCACCGGGGAGCTGTTTTTT | CASSFGGGITGELFF
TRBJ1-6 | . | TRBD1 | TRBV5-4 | TGTGCCAGCAGCTCTGACAGGGGAAATTCACCCCTCCACTTT | CASSSDRGNSPLHF
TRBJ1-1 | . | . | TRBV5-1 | TGCGCCAGCAGCTTGGATGGCAGGGAAGCTGAAGCTTTCTTT | CASSLDGREAEAFF
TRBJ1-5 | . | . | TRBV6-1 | TGTGCCAGCAGTGGAGCGGCAGGGGTTATTCAGCCCCAGCATTTT | CASSGAAGVIQPQHF
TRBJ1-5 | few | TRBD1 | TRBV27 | TGTGCCACCCAGGAGGGGGCTTCGGTCAATCAGCCCCAGCATTTT | CATQEGASVNQPQHF
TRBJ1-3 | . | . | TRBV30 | TGTGCCTGGAGTGTACACTCTGGAAACACCATATATTTT | CAWSVHSGNTIYF
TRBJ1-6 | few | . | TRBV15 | TGTGCCACCAGCAGAGATGGGGGGAATAATTCACCCCTCCACTTT | CATSRDGGNNSPLHF
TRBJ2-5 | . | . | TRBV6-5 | TGTGCCAGCGGCAGACAAGAGACCCAGTACTTC | CASGRQETQYF
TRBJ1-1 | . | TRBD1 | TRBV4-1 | TGCGCCAGCAGCGGTCGGGACAGGGGGATTGAAGCTTTCTTT | CASSGRDRGIEAFF
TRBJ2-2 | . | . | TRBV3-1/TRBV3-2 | TGTGCCAGCAAAAATGGCCCCGGGGAGCTGTTTTTT | CASKNGPGELFF
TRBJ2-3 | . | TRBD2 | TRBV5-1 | TGCGCCAGCAGCTTGGTGAGGCTACTAGCGGGGGCCATAGATACGCAGTATTTT | CASSLVRLLAGAIDTQYF
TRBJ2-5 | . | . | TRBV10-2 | TGCGCCAGCAGTGAACAGGGAGGGGGAGAGACCCAGTACTTC | CASSEQGGGETQYF
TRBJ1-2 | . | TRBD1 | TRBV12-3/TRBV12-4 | TGTGCCAGCAGTCCGGGACAGCCCTATGGCTACACCTTC | CASSPGQPYGYTF
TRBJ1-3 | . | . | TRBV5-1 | TGCGCCAGCAGCCCCCCCTTATCGGGTAACTCTGGAAACACCATATATTTT | CASSPPLSGNSGNTIYF
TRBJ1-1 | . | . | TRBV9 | TGTGCCAGCAGCGTCTTAATAAACACTGAAGCTTTCTTT | CASSVLINTEAFF
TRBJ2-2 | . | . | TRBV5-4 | TGTGCCAGCAGCGCAAGGGGGACGGGTACAACCGGGGAGCTGTTTTTT | CASSARGTGTTGELFF
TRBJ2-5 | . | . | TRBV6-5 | TGTGCCAGCAGGCCCGGGGGCCAAGAGACCCAGTACTTC | CASRPGGQETQYF
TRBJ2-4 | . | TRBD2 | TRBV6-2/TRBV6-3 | TGTGCCAGCAGCCCGTCTGGGGGGGTGGGCATTCAGTACTTC | CASSPSGGVGIQYF
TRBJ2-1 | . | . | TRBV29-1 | TGCAGCGTCAGGGTCGTTGAGCAGTTCTTC | CSVRVVEQFF
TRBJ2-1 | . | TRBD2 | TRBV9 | TGTGCCAGCAGTACTAGCGGTCACTACAATGAGCAGTTCTTC | CASSTSGHYNEQFF
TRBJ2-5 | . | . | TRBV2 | TGTGCCAGCAGTGAATTCACTCTTCAAGAGACCCAGTACTTC | CASSEFTLQETQYF
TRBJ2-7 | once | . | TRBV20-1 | TGCAGTGCACTAGTCTCCTACGAGCAGTACTTC | CSALVSYEQYF
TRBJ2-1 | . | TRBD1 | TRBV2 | TGTGCCAGCAGTGCCGACAGGGTCCAATTCTTC | CASSADRVQFF
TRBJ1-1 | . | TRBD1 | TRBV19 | TGTGCCAGTAGTCGACAGGGGAGCACTGAAGCTTTCTTT | CASSRQGSTEAFF
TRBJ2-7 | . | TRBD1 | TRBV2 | TGTGCCAGCTACGACAGGGGGCAGTCCTACGAGCAGTACTTC | CASYDRGQSYEQYF
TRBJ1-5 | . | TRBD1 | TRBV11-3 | TGTGCCAGCAGCGCTAGCGCAGGGGGCTTGTATCAGCCCCAGCATTTT | CASSASAGGLYQPQHF
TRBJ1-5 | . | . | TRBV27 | TGTGCCAGCAGTATAATTAAGGGGGATCAGCCCCAGCATTTT | CASSIIKGDQPQHF
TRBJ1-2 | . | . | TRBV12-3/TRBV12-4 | TGTGCCAGCAGTTTACAGAGCGGCTATGGCTACACCTTC | CASSLQSGYGYTF